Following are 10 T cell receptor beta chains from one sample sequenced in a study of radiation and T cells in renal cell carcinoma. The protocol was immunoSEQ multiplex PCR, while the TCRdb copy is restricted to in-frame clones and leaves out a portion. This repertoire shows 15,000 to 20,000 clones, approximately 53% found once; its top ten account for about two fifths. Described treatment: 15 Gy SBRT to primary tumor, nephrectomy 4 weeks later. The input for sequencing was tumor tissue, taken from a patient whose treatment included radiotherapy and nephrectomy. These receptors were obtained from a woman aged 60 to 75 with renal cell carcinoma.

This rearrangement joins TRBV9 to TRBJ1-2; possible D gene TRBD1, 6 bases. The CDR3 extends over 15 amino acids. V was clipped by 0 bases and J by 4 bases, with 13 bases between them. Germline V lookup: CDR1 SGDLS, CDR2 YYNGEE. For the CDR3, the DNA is TGTGCCAGCAGCGTAGACCAGGGGAGAATCTATGGCTACACCTTC. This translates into CASSVDQGRIYGYTF.

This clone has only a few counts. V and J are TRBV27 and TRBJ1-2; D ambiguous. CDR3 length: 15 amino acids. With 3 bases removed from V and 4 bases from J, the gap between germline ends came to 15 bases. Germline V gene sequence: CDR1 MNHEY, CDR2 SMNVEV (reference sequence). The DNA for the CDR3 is TGTGCCAGCAGTTTTCGGGCCGGCCATTCCTATGGCTACACCTTC. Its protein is CASSFRAGHSYGYTF.

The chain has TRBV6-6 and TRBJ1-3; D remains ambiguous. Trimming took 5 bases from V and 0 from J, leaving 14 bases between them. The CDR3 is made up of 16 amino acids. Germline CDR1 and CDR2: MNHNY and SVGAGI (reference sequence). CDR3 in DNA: TGTGCCAGCAGTGGCGGGCCTCTTAACTCTGGAAACACCATATATTTT. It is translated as CASSGGPLNSGNTIYF.

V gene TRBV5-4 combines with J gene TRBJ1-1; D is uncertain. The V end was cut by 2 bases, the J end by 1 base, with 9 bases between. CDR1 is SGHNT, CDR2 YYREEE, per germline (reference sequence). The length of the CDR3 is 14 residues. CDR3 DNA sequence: TGTGCCAGCAGCTTCGGGATCACGAACACTGAAGCTTTCTTT. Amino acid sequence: CASSFGITNTEAFF. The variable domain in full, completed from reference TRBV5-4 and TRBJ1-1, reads ETGVTQSPTHLIKTRGQQVTLRCSSQSGHNTVSWYQQALGQGPQFIFQYYREEENGRGNFPPRFSGLQFPNYSSELNVNALELDDSALYLCASSFGITNTEAFFGQGTRLTVV.

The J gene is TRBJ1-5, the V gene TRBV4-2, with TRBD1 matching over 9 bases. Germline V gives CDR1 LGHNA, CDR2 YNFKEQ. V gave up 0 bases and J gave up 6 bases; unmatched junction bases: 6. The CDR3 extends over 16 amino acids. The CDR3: CASSQEGTGSTQPQHF. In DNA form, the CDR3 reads TGTGCCAGCAGCCAAGAGGGGACAGGGTCTACTCAGCCCCAGCATTTT.

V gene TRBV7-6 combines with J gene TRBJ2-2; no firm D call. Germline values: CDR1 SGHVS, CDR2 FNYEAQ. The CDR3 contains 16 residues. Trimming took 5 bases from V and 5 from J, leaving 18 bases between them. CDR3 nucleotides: TGTGCCAGCAGCCCGCCCGGCCGAGTGGGGACCGGGGAGCTGTTTTTT. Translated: CASSPPGRVGTGELFF.

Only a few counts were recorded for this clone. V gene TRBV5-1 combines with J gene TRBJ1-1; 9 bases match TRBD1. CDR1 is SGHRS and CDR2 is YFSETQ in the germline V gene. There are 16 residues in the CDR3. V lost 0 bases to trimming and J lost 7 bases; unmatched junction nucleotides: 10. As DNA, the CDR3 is TGCGCCAGCAGCTTGGGGGATGGACAGGGGTTGGGTGAAGCTTTCTTT. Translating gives CASSLGDGQGLGEAFF.

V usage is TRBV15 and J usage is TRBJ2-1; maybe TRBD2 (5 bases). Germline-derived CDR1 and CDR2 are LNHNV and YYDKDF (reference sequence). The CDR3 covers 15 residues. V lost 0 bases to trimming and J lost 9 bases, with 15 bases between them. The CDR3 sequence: CATSRDRTYTIEQFF. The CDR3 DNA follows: TGTGCCACCAGCAGAGATAGGACTTATACGATTGAGCAGTTCTTC.

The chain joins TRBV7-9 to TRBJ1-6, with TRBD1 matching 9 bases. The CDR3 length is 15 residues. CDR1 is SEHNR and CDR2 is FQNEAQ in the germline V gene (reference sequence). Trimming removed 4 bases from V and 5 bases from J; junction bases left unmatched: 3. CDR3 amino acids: CASSSGQGNNSPLHF. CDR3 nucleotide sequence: TGTGCCAGCAGCTCCGGACAGGGGAATAATTCACCCCTCCACTTT. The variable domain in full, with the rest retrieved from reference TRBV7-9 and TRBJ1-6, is DTGVSQNPRHKITKRGQNVTFRCDPISEHNRLYWYRQTLGQGPEFLTYFQNEAQLEKSRLLSDRFSAERPKGSFSTLEIQRTEQGDSAMYLCASSSGQGNNSPLHFGNGTRLTVT.

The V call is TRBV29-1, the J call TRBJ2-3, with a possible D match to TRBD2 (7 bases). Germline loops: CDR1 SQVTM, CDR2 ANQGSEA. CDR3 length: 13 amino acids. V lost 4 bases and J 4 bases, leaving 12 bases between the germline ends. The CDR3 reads CSVVRGAADTQYF. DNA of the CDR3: TGCAGCGTTGTCCGGGGGGCGGCAGATACGCAGTATTTT.